These 27 T cell receptor beta chains were all obtained from the same sample, sequenced in a study of shared clonotypes between healthy human individuals. Libraries were prepared by immunoSEQ multiplex PCR; TCRdb keeps only in-frame clonotypes and omits some of them. Among around 2,100,000 clones, less than 95% were seen once, and the ten largest hold approximately 1%. Selected positively for CCR7 and CD45RO-negative, naive CD8 cells excluded terminally differentiated effector memory CD45RA+ cells. Sequenced sample: naive CD8+ T cells sorted from blood. These receptor sequences come from a man between 18 and 35 years old in good health.

The CDR3, as DNA: TGCGCCAGCAGCACGGACACGGCCTACGAGCAGTACTTC. Translated: CASSTDTAYEQYF. J is TRBJ2-7 and V is TRBV5-1; D might be TRBD1 (5 bases). V lost 4 bases and J 2 bases, leaving 10 bases between the germline ends. The CDR3 contains 13 residues. From germline, CDR1 is SGHRS and CDR2 YFSETQ.

The rearrangement uses TRBV30 and TRBJ2-7; possibly TRBD1 for D (7 bases). The CDR3 contains 16 residues. Germline V gives CDR1 GTSNPN, CDR2 SVGIG (reference sequence). Trimming shortened V by 1 base and J by 6 bases, and 22 bases separated the two germline ends. The CDR3 DNA follows: TGTGCCTGGAGTGAGGACGGAGGGCAGGGGGTCGCCGAGCAGTACTTC. It translates to CAWSEDGGQGVAEQYF.

The chain combines TRBV5-6 with TRBJ1-6; perhaps TRBD1 as D (5 bases). Between the trimmed V and J ends, which lost 4 bases and 8 bases, there was a span of 10 bases. This CDR3 has 13 residues. Per the germline V gene, CDR1 is SGHDT and CDR2 is YYEEEE. The CDR3 sequence: CASSLGRDSPLHF. CDR3 bases: TGTGCCAGCAGCCTGGGGCGGGATTCACCCCTCCACTTT. Supplemented by reference TRBV5-6 and TRBJ1-6, the full variable domain reads DAGVTQSPTHLIKTRGQQVTLRCSPKSGHDTVSWYQQALGQGPQFIFQYYEEEERQRGNFPDRFSGHQFPNYSSELNVNALLLGDSALYLCASSLGRDSPLHFGNGTRLTVT.

Regarding this clone: The same CDR3 arises from other DNA sequences in this sample as well. J is TRBJ2-7 and V is TRBV19; no clear D. Looked up from germline, CDR1 is LNHDA and CDR2 is SQIVND (reference sequence). Trimming took off 1 base at V and 7 bases at J, with 5 bases between the two ends. The CDR3 consists of 11 residues. The CDR3 sequence: CASSIGSEQYF. Written as DNA, the CDR3 is TGTGCCAGTAGTATAGGGAGTGAGCAGTACTTC.

V gene TRBV10-1 combines with J gene TRBJ2-5; 9 bases match TRBD1. This CDR3 comprises 15 residues. The V gene's germline CDR1 is WNHNN and CDR2 SYGVQD (reference sequence). The trim removed 1 base at V and 4 bases at J, leaving 4 bases unmatched. The CDR3 sequence is CASSELRQGVETQYF. The CDR3 bases are TGCGCCAGCAGTGAGTTGCGACAGGGGGTAGAGACCCAGTACTTC.

The V and J genes are TRBV6-6 and TRBJ1-6, with D perhaps matching TRBD1 (6 bases). CDR1 MNHNY and CDR2 SVGAGI come from the germline V gene (reference sequence). Trimming pared 8 bases from V and 10 bases from J, leaving 18 bases between. The CDR3 length is 14 residues. CDR3 in DNA: TGTGCCAGCGCCCCACAGGGCGGCCAGTCACCCCTCCACTTT. It specifies CASAPQGGQSPLHF.

V and J are TRBV5-4 and TRBJ1-2; D is uncertain. Germline V gene sequence: CDR1 SGHNT, CDR2 YYREEE (reference sequence). Between the trimmed V and J ends, which lost 0 bases and 8 bases, there was a span of 11 bases. The CDR3 sequence is 13 residues long. In DNA form, the CDR3 reads TGTGCCAGCAGCTTGGAGAACCAGAAGGGCTACACCTTC. The encoded protein is CASSLENQKGYTF.

The chain links TRBV7-9 to TRBJ1-4; no definite D call. CDR1 is SEHNR and CDR2 is FQNEAQ in the germline V gene (reference sequence). The CDR3 is 16 residues long. The ends were cut back, 5 bases at V and 0 bases at J, with 13 bases in the middle. The CDR3: CASSLGPEATNEKLFF. CDR3 in DNA: TGTGCCAGCAGCCTAGGTCCCGAAGCAACTAATGAAAAACTGTTTTTT. Full variable domain (outside the CDR3, taken from reference TRBV7-9 and TRBJ1-4): DTGVSQNPRHKITKRGQNVTFRCDPISEHNRLYWYRQTLGQGPEFLTYFQNEAQLEKSRLLSDRFSAERPKGSFSTLEIQRTEQGDSAMYLCASSLGPEATNEKLFFGSGTQLSVL.

The chain employs TRBV9 and TRBJ2-5; no reliable D call. V lost 0 bases and J lost 5, with 8 bases in between. CDR3 size: 13 residues. CDR1 is SGDLS, CDR2 YYNGEE, per germline. CDR3: CASSVENSETQYF. The CDR3 nucleotides read TGTGCCAGCAGCGTAGAAAACTCGGAGACCCAGTACTTC.

This clone turned up a few times. J is TRBJ1-6 and V is TRBV9; 9 nucleotides match TRBD1. The CDR3 runs 17 residues. The germline V gene encodes CDR1 SGDLS and CDR2 YYNGEE. Germline trimming cut 3 bases from V and 2 bases from J; bases unmatched to any gene: 6. Here the CDR3 reads CASSEGQGEAYNSPLHF. The CDR3 bases are TGTGCCAGCAGCGAGGGACAGGGAGAGGCCTATAATTCACCCCTCCACTTT.

This chain links TRBV11-2 with TRBJ1-1, with a weak D call TRBD1 (6 bases). Germline V gene data show CDR1 as SGHAT and CDR2 as FQNNGV. Trimming removed 5 bases from V and 0 bases from J, with 13 bases in between. The CDR3 is 15 amino acids. The CDR3 region is CASSPRGVVNTEAFF. As DNA, the CDR3 is TGTGCCAGCAGCCCAAGGGGGGTCGTGAACACTGAAGCTTTCTTT.

V and J are TRBV6-5 and TRBJ2-3, with D uncertain. This CDR3 is built from 12 residues. Germline CDR1 is MNHEY and CDR2 is SVGAGI. Trimming cost V 5 bases and J 6 bases, with 9 bases left between them. The chain's CDR3 is CASSPRPDTQYF. Here the CDR3 DNA reads TGTGCCAGCAGTCCTCGTCCGGATACGCAGTATTTT.

V gene TRBV2 combines with J gene TRBJ2-3, with D uncertain. The ends were cut back, 0 bases at V and 4 bases at J, with 8 bases in the middle. Germline V CDR1 and CDR2: SNHLY, FYNNEI. The CDR3 is 14 amino acids. The CDR3 sequence is CASSEAVRADTQYF. CDR3 DNA sequence: TGTGCCAGCAGTGAAGCAGTACGGGCAGATACGCAGTATTTT.

V usage is TRBV27 and J usage is TRBJ1-1, with D tentatively TRBD1 (5 bases). V lost 8 bases, J lost 4 bases, and 17 bases lay in between. Germline V gene sequence: CDR1 MNHEY, CDR2 SMNVEV (reference sequence). The CDR3 has 14 amino acids. Here the CDR3 DNA reads TGTGCCAGCGCCCCGGGTGGGGGAGGCACTGAAGCTTTCTTT. The encoded protein is CASAPGGGGTEAFF.

About this clone itself: The same CDR3 can be traced to other DNA sequences in this sample. The J gene is TRBJ2-7, the V gene TRBV13; weak D call: TRBD1 (6 bases). Trimming pared 5 bases from V and 4 bases from J, leaving 9 bases between. CDR1 is PRHDT, CDR2 FYEKMQ, per germline (reference sequence). The CDR3 consists of 12 residues. CDR3 nucleotide sequence: TGTGCCAGCAGCCCACAGGGATACGAGCAGTACTTC. Translated, it gives CASSPQGYEQYF. Combining the CDR3 with reference TRBV13 and TRBJ2-7 gives the whole variable domain AAGVIQSPRHLIKEKRETATLKCYPIPRHDTVYWYQQGPGQDPQFLISFYEKMQSDKGSIPDRFSAQQFSDYHSELNMSSLELGDSALYFCASSPQGYEQYFGPGTRLTVT.

As DNA, the CDR3 is TGTGCCAGCAGCTTATGGGACGGTGAGGAGAGGGAGCTGTTTTTT. It encodes CASSLWDGEERELFF. The chain uses TRBV7-9 and TRBJ2-2; tentatively, D is TRBD1 or TRBD2 (5 bases each). The V and J ends lost 2 bases and 9 bases respectively, with 16 bases between them. Germline loops: CDR1 SEHNR, CDR2 FQNEAQ (reference sequence). This CDR3 comprises 15 residues.

The chain joins TRBV18 to TRBJ2-3; D unclear. The V end lost 3 bases, the J end lost 2 bases, and 18 bases lay between the germline ends. The CDR3 extends over 17 amino acids. CDR1 is KGHSH, CDR2 LQKENI, per germline. The DNA for the CDR3 is TGTGCCAGCTCACCTCTATTCACAGATACTAACACAGATACGCAGTATTTT. Residues: CASSPLFTDTNTDTQYF.

This chain uses TRBV4-3 with TRBJ2-1; 12 bases agree with TRBD2. J gave up 3 bases and V 4 bases, and 10 bases lay outside the gene matches. Germline V gives CDR1 LGHNA, CDR2 YSLEER. The CDR3 has 18 amino acids. The CDR3 DNA reads as TGCGCCAGCAGCCCGGGGCTAGCGGGAGGGGGGAACTACAATGAGCAGTTCTTC. This translates into CASSPGLAGGGNYNEQFF.

The chain employs TRBV19 and TRBJ1-5; perhaps TRBD1 as D (5 bases). Trimming left V 8 bases short and J 0 bases short, with 11 bases between. The CDR3 extends over 14 amino acids. Germline V lookup: CDR1 LNHDA, CDR2 SQIVND (reference sequence). CDR3 nucleotides: TGTGCCAGTGCACAGGACTATAGCAATCAGCCCCAGCATTTT. Translated: CASAQDYSNQPQHF.

The chain recombines TRBV5-1 with TRBJ1-2; D is ambiguous. V lost 0 bases to trimming and J lost 6 bases, with 12 bases between them. Germline assignment: CDR1 SGHRS and CDR2 YFSETQ. This CDR3 is built from 14 residues. This CDR3 is CASSLETLGDGYTF. DNA for the CDR3: TGCGCCAGCAGCTTGGAAACGCTCGGGGATGGCTACACCTTC.

The chain couples TRBV9 to TRBJ1-1; D is unresolved. V was pared by 3 bases and J by 6 bases, with 12 bases between. The CDR3 has 13 residues. Germline V lookup: CDR1 SGDLS, CDR2 YYNGEE. The chain's CDR3 is CASSAPSRAEAFF. The CDR3 coding sequence is TGTGCCAGCAGCGCCCCCTCTAGAGCTGAAGCTTTCTTT.

This rearrangement joins TRBV6-1 to TRBJ1-5; 7 bases match TRBD1. The CDR3 covers 16 residues. CDR1 is MNHNS and CDR2 is SASEGT in the germline V gene. Trimming cost V 3 bases and J 1 base; bases outside gene matches: 6. CDR3 sequence (DNA): TGTGCCAGCAGTGACTTGACAGGGTCAAGCAATCAGCCCCAGCATTTT. Translation gives CASSDLTGSSNQPQHF.

This chain connects TRBV6-5 to TRBJ2-4; D possibly corresponds to TRBD1 (5 bases). V lost 0 bases to trimming and J lost 0 bases, with 6 bases between them. The CDR3 sequence is 15 residues long. Germline V gene sequence: CDR1 MNHEY, CDR2 SVGAGI. Written as DNA, the CDR3 is TGTGCCAGCAGTTACTCCCAGGGAGCCAAAAACATTCAGTACTTC. Translation: CASSYSQGAKNIQYF.

The chain recombines TRBV5-6 with TRBJ2-1, with D possibly being TRBD1 or TRBD2 (5 bases each). Trimming pared 4 bases from V and 6 bases from J, leaving 14 bases between. CDR3 length: 14 residues. The germline V gene has CDR1 SGHDT and CDR2 YYEEEE. The DNA for the CDR3 is TGTGCCAGCAGCCCCTATTTCGGGGCCAATGAGCAGTTCTTC. As protein: CASSPYFGANEQFF.

On this clone: The same CDR3 also results from other DNA sequences found in this sample. The chain recombines TRBV4-3 with TRBJ2-5; 7 bases map to TRBD2. Unmatched junction bases numbered 8, after V lost 0 bases and J lost 4 bases. The germline V gene has CDR1 LGHNA and CDR2 YSLEER. The CDR3 spans 16 residues. The DNA for the CDR3 is TGCGCCAGCAGCCAAGATAGGGAGGGGCGGGGAGAGACCCAGTACTTC. The encoded protein is CASSQDREGRGETQYF.

The J gene is TRBJ2-5, the V gene TRBV5-5, with no clear D. CDR1 and CDR2 from the germline V gene are SGHKS and YYEKEE (reference sequence). With 5 bases removed from V and 5 bases from J, the gap between germline ends came to 13 bases. The CDR3 loop spans 13 amino acids. The CDR3 coding sequence is TGTGCCAGCAGTTCGTGGCCCGGGGAGACCCAGTACTTC. Protein: CASSSWPGETQYF.

The count of this clone is one. The rearrangement joins TRBV7-9 to TRBJ2-1; D ambiguous. This CDR3 contains 11 residues. Trimming stripped 5 bases from V and 9 bases from J, with 8 bases between. Germline CDR1 SEHNR, CDR2 FQNEAQ (reference sequence). Written as DNA, the CDR3 is TGTGCCAGCAGCCTGTCCATTGAGCAGTTCTTC. Residues: CASSLSIEQFF.